This TCR beta chain was sequenced during a study of cytomegalovirus exposure and HLA in healthy donors (dated by TCRdb to between 2016 and 2019). Background on the whole study: According to a later analysis, one platform produced both the 100 to 150 validation repertoires and the 700 or so repertoires of the first cohort. The study aimed to test whether cataloging public T cell receptors could reveal signatures of past pathogen exposure. Besides the first cohort of approximately 670 subjects, a separate validation cohort made up of 95 to 150 different subjects was used. To predict cytomegalovirus infection status, the study combined high-throughput TCR immunosequencing, statistical association of individual TCRs with disease status, and machine learning. Study-wide findings and limitations: In vitro tests confirmed that three of the cytomegalovirus-associated TCR beta chains recognize cytomegalovirus antigens. The study listed 164 TCR beta chains as associated with cytomegalovirus. It was suggested by the authors that the approach could potentially be generalized to other disease states and immunological phenotypes. In a later analysis, TCRs clustered in the first cohort were found to also tend to co-occur in the roughly 130 validation repertoires, with about 93% of cluster scores above 0. In both the original and validation cohorts, the classifier was reported to diagnose cytomegalovirus status with high specificity and sensitivity. All 120 or so repertoires were used to score co-occurrence in the validation cohort in a later analysis, because that analysis had no HLA typing for the cohort. Most TCR sequences were observed very rarely across donors, whereas some public TCRs were present in many individuals.

Donors formed part of the validation cohort, which comprised about 130 subjects and was distinct from the first cohort of some 700 subjects. From a lookup of the germline V gene, CDR1 and CDR2 are MNHNS and SASEGT. V was cut back by 4 bases and J by 8 bases, leaving a gap of 14 bases between them. Including the terminal cysteine and phenylalanine, the CDR3 comprises 13 residues. Kept here is only the CDR3 DNA, which spans 39 bases and is read in frame from base 1. A word on this clone: Its target antigen remains unknown. Base-call qualities are not available, and no considerably larger clone is one nucleotide away.

The library was built by means of the immunoSEQ multiplex PCR assay. Per the source publication's procedure: A statistical classification framework was developed to diagnose cytomegalovirus status using the catalog of TCR beta chain sequences. Held by TCRdb, this immuneACCESS table contains in-frame sequences only and omits some clones. Under half of the omission traces to an unresolved V gene where checked; the cause of the rest is unknown. V and J calls plus clone size are reproduced from that table; the DNA served to infer D and trimming. The sample table lists 220,000 or so clones, under 95% of them with a count of one. In total, the top ten clones hold 0.85% to 1.2% of the sample.

The chain is made from TRBV6-1 and TRBJ1-1, and perhaps TRBD1 as D gene, on 5 matching bases. The sequence came from a woman between 18 and 29 years old in good health and CMV-seronegative. The source material was PBMCs. The bases are TGTGCCAGCAGTGTGGGGCCGCCAAAAGAAGCTTTCTTT. It encodes CASSVGPPKEAFF.